Following are 15 T cell receptor beta chains from one sample sequenced in a study of cytomegalovirus exposure and HLA in healthy donors. Sequenced by immunoSEQ multiplex PCR; TCRdb stores in-frame clones only, minus some. The table includes 200,000 or so clones, over 65% detected once. The sample taken for sequencing was PBMCs. The receptors derive from a woman younger than 30 in good health and CMV-seronegative.

This clone has only a few counts. V usage is TRBV18 and J usage is TRBJ1-5; tentative D call: TRBD1 (6 bases). V lost 5 bases and J 0 bases, leaving 8 bases between the germline ends. This CDR3 has 14 residues. Germline lookup yields CDR1 KGHSH and CDR2 LQKENI. Here the CDR3 reads CASSSDSSNQPQHF. CDR3 bases: TGTGCCAGCTCATCGGACAGTAGCAATCAGCCCCAGCATTTT.

This clone was seen only once. The rearrangement uses TRBV2 and TRBJ1-1; D is unresolved. The V end lost 7 bases, the J end lost 4 bases, and 19 bases lay between the germline ends. There are 15 residues in the CDR3. Germline assignment: CDR1 SNHLY and CDR2 FYNNEI. In DNA form, the CDR3 reads TGTGCCAGCACCACCGGGATCCCCCGGGGCACTGAAGCTTTCTTT. Its protein is CASTTGIPRGTEAFF. The full variable domain, in which reference TRBV2 and TRBJ1-1 provide the parts outside the CDR3, is EPEVTQTPSHQVTQMGQEVILRCVPISNHLYFYWYRQILGQKVEFLVSFYNNEISEKSEIFDDQFSVERPDGSNFTLKIRSTKLEDSAMYFCASTTGIPRGTEAFFGQGTRLTVV.

This clone has a handful of counts. The V and J genes are TRBV27 and TRBJ1-2; no reliable D call. The CDR3 runs 17 residues. Deletions cut 2 bases from V and 6 bases from J, with 22 bases between. Per the germline V gene, CDR1 is MNHEY and CDR2 is SMNVEV (reference sequence). The chain's CDR3 is CASSLGWGRPSSDGYTF. CDR3 in DNA: TGTGCCAGCAGTTTAGGTTGGGGTAGGCCCAGTTCAGATGGCTACACCTTC.

The rearrangement joins TRBV28 to TRBJ2-3; D not certain. V lost 5 bases and J lost 0, with 12 bases in between. Germline lookup yields CDR1 MDHEN and CDR2 SYDVKM. This CDR3 contains 15 residues. As DNA, the CDR3 is TGTGCCAGCAGTCCTGGACGGATGAGCACAGATACGCAGTATTTT. Amino acids: CASSPGRMSTDTQYF.

The gene calls are TRBV19 and TRBJ2-7, with a weak D call TRBD1 (6 bases). The CDR3 is made up of 15 amino acids. The germline CDR1 and CDR2 sequences are LNHDA and SQIVND (reference sequence). The germline V and J ends were trimmed by 3 bases and 6 bases, with 18 bases remaining between them. The CDR3 bases are TGTGCCAGTAGTATCCATCGACAGGACTTCTCCGAGCAGTACTTC. Translated: CASSIHRQDFSEQYF.

The chain uses TRBV5-1 and TRBJ2-2; D might be TRBD2 (5 bases). CDR1 is SGHRS and CDR2 is YFSETQ in the germline V gene. V lost 4 bases, J lost 5 bases, and 15 bases lay in between. This CDR3 is built from 15 residues. Written as DNA, the CDR3 is TGCGCCAGCAGCCCCGGGATAGTAGGGACCGGGGAGCTGTTTTTT. Translated: CASSPGIVGTGELFF. Supplemented by reference TRBV5-1 and TRBJ2-2, the full variable domain reads KAGVTQTPRYLIKTRGQQVTLSCSPISGHRSVSWYQQTPGQGLQFLFEYFSETQRNKGNFPGRFSGRQFSNSRSEMNVSTLELGDSALYLCASSPGIVGTGELFFGEGSRLTVL.

The chain uses TRBV2 and TRBJ2-3; TRBD2 agrees at 13 bases. V was clipped by 6 bases and J by 0 bases; unmatched bases: 15. Per germline, CDR1 SNHLY and CDR2 FYNNEI. The CDR3 loop spans 20 amino acids. This CDR3 is CASSPGLAGAKPRSTDTQYF. The CDR3 DNA reads as TGTGCCAGCAGCCCCGGACTAGCGGGGGCCAAACCTAGAAGCACAGATACGCAGTATTTT.

The rearrangement uses TRBV6-5 and TRBJ2-3, with D maybe TRBD2 (7 bases). The CDR3 is 12 amino acids. The V end was cut by 8 bases, the J end by 3 bases, with 9 bases between. Germline V gene lookup returns CDR1 MNHEY and CDR2 SVGAGI. The CDR3 DNA reads as TGTGCCAGCGGGAGGGGGACAGATACGCAGTATTTT. Amino acid sequence: CASGRGTDTQYF.

The rearrangement links TRBV7-9 to TRBJ2-1; no reliable D call. The CDR3 consists of 12 residues. Looked up from germline, CDR1 is SEHNR and CDR2 is FQNEAQ (reference sequence). Trimming cost V 5 bases and J 7 bases, with 9 bases left between them. DNA of the CDR3: TGTGCCAGCAGCCCCCCCGGGAATGAGCAGTTCTTC. This translates into CASSPPGNEQFF.

This chain links TRBV27 with TRBJ2-7; D gene ambiguous. Trimming shortened V by 4 bases and J by 3 bases, and 22 bases separated the two germline ends. Germline V gene data show CDR1 as MNHEY and CDR2 as SMNVEV (reference sequence). The CDR3 loop spans 17 amino acids. CDR3 loop: CASSSTNSPGIYYEQYF. The CDR3 DNA reads as TGTGCCAGCAGTTCCACCAACTCCCCGGGTATTTACTACGAGCAGTACTTC.

The chain uses TRBV10-1 and TRBJ1-6; D remains unclear. The CDR3 loop spans 14 amino acids. Germline V gives CDR1 WNHNN, CDR2 SYGVQD (reference sequence). V was pared by 3 bases and J by 10 bases, with 13 bases between. Written as DNA, the CDR3 is TGCGCCAGCAGTGACAGCGTGGCGGGATCACCCCTCCACTTT. Translating it yields CASSDSVAGSPLHF.

This chain joins TRBV20-1 and TRBJ2-7, with no clear D. This CDR3 is 11 amino acids long. V was shortened by 7 bases and J by 9 bases, with 16 bases between the two germline ends. Germline CDR1 reads DFQATT; CDR2 reads SNEGSKA (reference sequence). The CDR3 DNA reads TGCAGTGTCTTTAGGGCCGGGCGGCAGTACTTC. It codes for CSVFRAGRQYF.

The chain recombines TRBV30 with TRBJ2-1; 7 bases line up with TRBD2. This CDR3 region has 15 residues. The junction had 23 bases not matched to a gene; V was cut back by 7 bases and J by 14 bases. Germline lookup yields CDR1 GTSNPN and CDR2 SVGIG (reference sequence). The CDR3: CASPTLRGSRGKKFF. As DNA, the CDR3 is TGTGCCTCCCCGACCCTACGCGGGAGTAGGGGAAAAAAGTTCTTC.

The chain is built from TRBV7-3 and TRBJ1-1, with D uncertain. Deletions cut 5 bases from V and 1 base from J, with 20 bases between. Germline lookup yields CDR1 SGHTA and CDR2 FQGTGA. This CDR3 has 17 amino acids. The CDR3 here is CASSPSGGGRANTEAFF. The CDR3 bases are TGTGCCAGCAGCCCATCGGGAGGAGGACGCGCGAACACTGAAGCTTTCTTT.

CDR3 nucleotides: TGCGCCAGCAGCCCAATCGGGGGACGGCTGAACACTGAAGCTTTCTTT. It specifies CASSPIGGRLNTEAFF. The rearrangement uses TRBV5-1 and TRBJ1-1; perhaps TRBD1 as D (5 bases). CDR3 length: 16 residues. V was trimmed by 4 bases and J by 0 bases, leaving 16 bases between them. Germline V lookup: CDR1 SGHRS, CDR2 YFSETQ.